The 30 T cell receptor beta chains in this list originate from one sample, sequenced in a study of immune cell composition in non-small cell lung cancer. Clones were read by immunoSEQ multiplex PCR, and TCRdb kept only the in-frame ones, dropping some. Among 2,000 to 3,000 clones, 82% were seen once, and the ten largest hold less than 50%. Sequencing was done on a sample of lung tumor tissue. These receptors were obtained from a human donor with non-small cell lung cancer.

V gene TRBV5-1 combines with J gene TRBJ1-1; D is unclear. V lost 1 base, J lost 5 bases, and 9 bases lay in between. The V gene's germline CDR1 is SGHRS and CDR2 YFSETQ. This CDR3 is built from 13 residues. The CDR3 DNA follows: TGCGCCAGCAGCTTGATCGCCGGGACTGAAGCTTTCTTT. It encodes CASSLIAGTEAFF. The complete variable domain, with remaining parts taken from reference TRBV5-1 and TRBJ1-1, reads KAGVTQTPRYLIKTRGQQVTLSCSPISGHRSVSWYQQTPGQGLQFLFEYFSETQRNKGNFPGRFSGRQFSNSRSEMNVSTLELGDSALYLCASSLIAGTEAFFGQGTRLTVV.

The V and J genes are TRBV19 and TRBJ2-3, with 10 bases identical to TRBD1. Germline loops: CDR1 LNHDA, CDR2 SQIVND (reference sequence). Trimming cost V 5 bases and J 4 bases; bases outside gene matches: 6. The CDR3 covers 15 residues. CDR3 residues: CASSAGQGISDTQYF. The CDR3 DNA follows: TGTGCCAGTAGTGCGGGACAGGGGATTTCAGATACGCAGTATTTT.

The CDR3 protein is CASSKELRRYGYTF. CDR3 DNA sequence: TGTGCCAGCAGCAAAGAACTCAGGAGGTATGGCTACACCTTC. The gene calls are TRBV21-1 and TRBJ1-2. TRBV21-1 is assigned pseudogene status. The CDR3 spans 14 residues.

The CDR3 sequence is CASGDRAGESAQHF. Written as DNA, the CDR3 is TGTGCCAGTGGGGACAGGGCGGGTGAGTCGGCCCAGCATTTT. The chain uses TRBV19 and TRBJ1-5, with 9 bases fitting TRBD1. The CDR3 consists of 14 residues. In germline, CDR1 is LNHDA, CDR2 SQIVND (reference sequence). Germline trimming cut 8 bases from V and 11 bases from J; bases unmatched to any gene: 13. Based on the CDR3 plus reference TRBV19 and TRBJ1-5, the full variable domain is DGGITQSPKYLFRKEGQNVTLSCEQNLNHDAMYWYRQDPGQGLRLIYYSQIVNDFQKGDIAEGYSVSREKKESFPLTVTSAQKNPTAFYLCASGDRAGESAQHFGDGTRLSIL.

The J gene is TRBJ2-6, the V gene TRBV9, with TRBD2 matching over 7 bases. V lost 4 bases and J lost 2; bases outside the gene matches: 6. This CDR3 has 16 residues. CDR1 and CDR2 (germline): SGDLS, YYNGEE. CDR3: CASSPREVAGANVLTF. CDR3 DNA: TGTGCCAGCAGCCCCCGGGAGGTGGCTGGGGCCAACGTCCTGACTTTC.

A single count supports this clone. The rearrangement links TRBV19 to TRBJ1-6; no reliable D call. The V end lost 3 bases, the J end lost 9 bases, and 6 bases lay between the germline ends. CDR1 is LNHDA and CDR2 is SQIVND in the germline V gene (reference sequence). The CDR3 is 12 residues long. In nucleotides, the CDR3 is TGTGCCAGTAGTATTGACTTTTCACCCCTCCACTTT. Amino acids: CASSIDFSPLHF.

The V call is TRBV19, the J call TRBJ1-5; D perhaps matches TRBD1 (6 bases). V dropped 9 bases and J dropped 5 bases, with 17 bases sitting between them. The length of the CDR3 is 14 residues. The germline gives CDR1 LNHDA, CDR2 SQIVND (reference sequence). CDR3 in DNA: TGTGCCAGCTCCGGGACAAGTGGCGATCAGCCCCAGCATTTT. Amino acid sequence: CASSGTSGDQPQHF.

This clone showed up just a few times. In DNA form, the CDR3 reads TGTGCCAGCAGTAAGTCCACGTCCCGGCAGCCCCAGCATTTT. Translating it yields CASSKSTSRQPQHF. This chain joins TRBV2 and TRBJ1-5; unclear D gene. The length of the CDR3 is 14 residues. Per the germline V gene, CDR1 is SNHLY and CDR2 is FYNNEI. V was clipped by 5 bases and J by 7 bases, with 15 bases between them. The entire variable domain, with the rest obtained from reference TRBV2 and TRBJ1-5, is as follows: EPEVTQTPSHQVTQMGQEVILRCVPISNHLYFYWYRQILGQKVEFLVSFYNNEISEKSEIFDDQFSVERPDGSNFTLKIRSTKLEDSAMYFCASSKSTSRQPQHFGDGTRLSIL.

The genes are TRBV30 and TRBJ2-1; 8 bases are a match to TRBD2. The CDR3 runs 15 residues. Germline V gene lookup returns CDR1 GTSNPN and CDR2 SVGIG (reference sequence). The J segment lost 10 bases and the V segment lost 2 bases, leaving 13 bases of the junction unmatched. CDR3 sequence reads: CAWSIGSSGTREQFF. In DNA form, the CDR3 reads TGTGCCTGGAGTATAGGTAGTAGCGGGACCCGGGAGCAGTTCTTC.

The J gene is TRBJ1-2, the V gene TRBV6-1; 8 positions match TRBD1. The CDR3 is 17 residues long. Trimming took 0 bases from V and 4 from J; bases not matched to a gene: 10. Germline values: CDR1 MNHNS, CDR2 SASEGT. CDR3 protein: CASSEAAGGNGGYGYTF. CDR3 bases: TGTGCCAGCAGTGAAGCGGCAGGGGGCAACGGGGGCTATGGCTACACCTTC.

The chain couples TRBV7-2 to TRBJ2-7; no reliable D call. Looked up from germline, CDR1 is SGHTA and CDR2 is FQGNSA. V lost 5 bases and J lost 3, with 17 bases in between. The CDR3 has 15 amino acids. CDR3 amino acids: CASSPQFSNHYEQYF. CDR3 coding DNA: TGTGCCAGCAGCCCACAATTCTCCAACCACTACGAGCAGTACTTC.

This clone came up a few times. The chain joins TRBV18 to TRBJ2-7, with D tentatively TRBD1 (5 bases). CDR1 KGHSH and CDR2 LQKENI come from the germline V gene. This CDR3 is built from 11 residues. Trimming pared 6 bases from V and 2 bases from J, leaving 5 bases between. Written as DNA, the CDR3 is TGTGCCAGCTCGACAGCCTACGAGCAGTACTTC. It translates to CASSTAYEQYF.

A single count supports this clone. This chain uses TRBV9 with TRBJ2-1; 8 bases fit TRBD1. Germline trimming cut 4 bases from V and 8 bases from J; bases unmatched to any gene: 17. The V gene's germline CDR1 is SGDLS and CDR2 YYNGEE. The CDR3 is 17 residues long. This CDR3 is CASSYPPSGQGAHEQFF. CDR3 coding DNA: TGTGCCAGCAGCTACCCCCCGTCGGGCCAGGGGGCGCATGAGCAGTTCTTC.

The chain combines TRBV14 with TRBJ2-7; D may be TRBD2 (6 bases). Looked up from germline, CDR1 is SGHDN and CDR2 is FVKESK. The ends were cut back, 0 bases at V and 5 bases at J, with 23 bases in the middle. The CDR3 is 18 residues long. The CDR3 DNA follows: TGTGCCAGCAGCCAAGATCATTGGCGGGGAGCTGCGGAAAACGAGCAGTACTTC. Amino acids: CASSQDHWRGAAENEQYF.

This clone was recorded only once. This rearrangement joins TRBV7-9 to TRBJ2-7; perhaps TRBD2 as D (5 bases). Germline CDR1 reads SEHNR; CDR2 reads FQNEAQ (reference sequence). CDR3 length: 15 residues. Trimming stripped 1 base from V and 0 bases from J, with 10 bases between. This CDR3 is CASSLGTSTSYEQYF. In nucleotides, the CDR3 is TGTGCCAGCAGCTTAGGGACTTCCACCTCCTACGAGCAGTACTTC.

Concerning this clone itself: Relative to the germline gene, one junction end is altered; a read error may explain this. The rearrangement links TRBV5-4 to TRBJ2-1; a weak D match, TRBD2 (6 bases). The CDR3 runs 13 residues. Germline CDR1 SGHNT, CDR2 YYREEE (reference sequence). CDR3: CASSLGPDYPGIF. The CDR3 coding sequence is TGTGCCAGCAGCTTGGGCCCGGACTACCCAGGCATCTTC.

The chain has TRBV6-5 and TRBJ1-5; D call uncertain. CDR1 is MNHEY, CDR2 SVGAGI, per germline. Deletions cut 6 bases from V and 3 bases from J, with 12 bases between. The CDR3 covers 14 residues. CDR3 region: CASSQGSLNQPQHF. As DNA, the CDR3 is TGTGCCAGCAGCCAAGGGAGTCTCAATCAGCCCCAGCATTTT.

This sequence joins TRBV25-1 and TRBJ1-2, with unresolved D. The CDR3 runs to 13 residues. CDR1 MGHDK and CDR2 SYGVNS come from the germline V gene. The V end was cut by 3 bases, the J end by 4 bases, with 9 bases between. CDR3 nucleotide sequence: TGTGCCAGCAGTGAGTCAGGTTCCTATGGCTACACCTTC. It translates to CASSESGSYGYTF.

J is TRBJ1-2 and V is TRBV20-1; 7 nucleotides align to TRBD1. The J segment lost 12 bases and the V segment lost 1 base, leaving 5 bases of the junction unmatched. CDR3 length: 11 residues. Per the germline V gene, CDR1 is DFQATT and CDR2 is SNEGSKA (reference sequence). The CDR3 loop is CSARGDRGHTF. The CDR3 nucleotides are TGCAGTGCTAGAGGGGACAGAGGTCACACCTTC.

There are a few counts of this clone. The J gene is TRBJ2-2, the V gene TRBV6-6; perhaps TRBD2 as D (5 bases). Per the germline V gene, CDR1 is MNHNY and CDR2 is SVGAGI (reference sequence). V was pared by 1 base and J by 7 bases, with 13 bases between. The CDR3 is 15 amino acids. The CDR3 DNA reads TGTGCCAGCAGTTACTTCCTCCCTAGCAACGGGGAGCTGTTTTTT. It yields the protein CASSYFLPSNGELFF.

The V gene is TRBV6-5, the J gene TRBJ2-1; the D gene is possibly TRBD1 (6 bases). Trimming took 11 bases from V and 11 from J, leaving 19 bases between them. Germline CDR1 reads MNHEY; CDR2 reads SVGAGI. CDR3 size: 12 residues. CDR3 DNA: TGTGCCTCATCAACAGGGACGAAACAGCAGTTCTTC. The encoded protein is CASSTGTKQQFF.

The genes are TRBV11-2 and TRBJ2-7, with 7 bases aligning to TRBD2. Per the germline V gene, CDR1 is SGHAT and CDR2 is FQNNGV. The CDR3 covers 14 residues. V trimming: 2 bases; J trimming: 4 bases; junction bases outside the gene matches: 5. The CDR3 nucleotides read TGTGCCAGCAGCTTACCGGGGAGGGGTTACGAGCAGTACTTC. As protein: CASSLPGRGYEQYF.

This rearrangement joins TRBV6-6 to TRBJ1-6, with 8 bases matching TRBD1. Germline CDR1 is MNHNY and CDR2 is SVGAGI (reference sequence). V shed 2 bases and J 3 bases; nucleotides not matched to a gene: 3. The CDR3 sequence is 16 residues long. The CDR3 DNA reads TGTGCCAGCAGTTACGTCAGGGGGCTCTATAATTCACCCCTCCACTTT. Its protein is CASSYVRGLYNSPLHF.

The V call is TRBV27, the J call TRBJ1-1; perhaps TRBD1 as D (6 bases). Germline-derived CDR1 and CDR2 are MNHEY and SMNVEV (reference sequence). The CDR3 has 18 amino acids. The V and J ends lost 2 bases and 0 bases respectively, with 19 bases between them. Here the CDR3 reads CASSLGADAQGMNTEAFF. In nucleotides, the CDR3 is TGTGCCAGCAGTTTAGGGGCAGACGCACAGGGCATGAACACTGAAGCTTTCTTT.

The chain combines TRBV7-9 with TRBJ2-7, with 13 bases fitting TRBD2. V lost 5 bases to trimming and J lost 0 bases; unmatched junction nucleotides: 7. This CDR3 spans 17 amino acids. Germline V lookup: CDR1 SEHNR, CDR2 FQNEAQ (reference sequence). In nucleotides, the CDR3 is TGTGCCAGCAGCCCCTTTACTAGCGGGAGGGCCTCCTACGAGCAGTACTTC. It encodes CASSPFTSGRASYEQYF.

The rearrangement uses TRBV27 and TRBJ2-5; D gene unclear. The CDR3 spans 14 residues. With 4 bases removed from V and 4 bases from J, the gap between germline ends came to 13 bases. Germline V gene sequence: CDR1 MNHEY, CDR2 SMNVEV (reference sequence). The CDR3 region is CASSSVAGGETQYF. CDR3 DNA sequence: TGTGCCAGCAGTTCCGTAGCTGGTGGAGAGACCCAGTACTTC.

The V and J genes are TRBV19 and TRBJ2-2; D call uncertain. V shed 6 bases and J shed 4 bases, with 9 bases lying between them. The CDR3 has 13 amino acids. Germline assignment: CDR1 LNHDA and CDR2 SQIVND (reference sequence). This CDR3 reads CASRQYTTGELFF. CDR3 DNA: TGTGCCAGTAGGCAGTATACCACCGGGGAGCTGTTTTTT.

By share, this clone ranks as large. Written as DNA, the CDR3 is TGCAGCGTTGAAGGACAGGGCTATGGCTACACCTTC. Amino acids: CSVEGQGYGYTF. The V and J genes are TRBV29-1 and TRBJ1-2, with 7 bases fitting TRBD1. V dropped 1 base and J dropped 4; count of bases not matched to a gene: 0. Germline values: CDR1 SQVTM, CDR2 ANQGSEA. This CDR3 region has 12 residues. The full variable domain, rest sourced from reference TRBV29-1 and TRBJ1-2, is SAVISQKPSRDICQRGTSLTIQCQVDSQVTMMFWYRQQPGQSLTLIATANQGSEATYESGFVIDKFPISRPNLTFSTLTVSNMSPEDSSIYLCSVEGQGYGYTFGSGTRLTVV.

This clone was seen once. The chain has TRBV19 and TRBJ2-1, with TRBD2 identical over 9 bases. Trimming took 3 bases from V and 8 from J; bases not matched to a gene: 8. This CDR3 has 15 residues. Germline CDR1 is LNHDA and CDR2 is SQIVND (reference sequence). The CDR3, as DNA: TGTGCCAGTAGTATCAAGGGACTAGCTGCGGATGAGCAGTTCTTC. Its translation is CASSIKGLAADEQFF.

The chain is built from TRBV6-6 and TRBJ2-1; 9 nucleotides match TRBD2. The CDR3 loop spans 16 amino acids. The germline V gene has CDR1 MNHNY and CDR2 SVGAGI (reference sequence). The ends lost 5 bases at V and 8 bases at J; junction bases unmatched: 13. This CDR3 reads CASSPPGAGGFYEQFF. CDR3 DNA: TGTGCCAGCAGTCCGCCCGGGGCGGGAGGGTTCTATGAGCAGTTCTTC.